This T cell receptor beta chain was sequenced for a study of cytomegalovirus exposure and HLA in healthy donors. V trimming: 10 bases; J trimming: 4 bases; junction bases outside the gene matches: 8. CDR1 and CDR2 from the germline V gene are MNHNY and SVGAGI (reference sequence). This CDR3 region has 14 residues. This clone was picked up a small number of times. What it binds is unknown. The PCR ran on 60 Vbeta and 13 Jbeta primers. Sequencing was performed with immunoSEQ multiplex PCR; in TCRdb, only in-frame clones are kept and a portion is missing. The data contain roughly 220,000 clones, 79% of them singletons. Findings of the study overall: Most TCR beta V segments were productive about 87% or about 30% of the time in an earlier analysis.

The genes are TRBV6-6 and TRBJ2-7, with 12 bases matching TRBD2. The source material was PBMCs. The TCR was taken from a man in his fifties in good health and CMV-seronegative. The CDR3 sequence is CATKTSGRQYEQYF. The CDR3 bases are TGTGCCACCAAGACTAGCGGGAGACAGTACGAGCAGTACTTC.